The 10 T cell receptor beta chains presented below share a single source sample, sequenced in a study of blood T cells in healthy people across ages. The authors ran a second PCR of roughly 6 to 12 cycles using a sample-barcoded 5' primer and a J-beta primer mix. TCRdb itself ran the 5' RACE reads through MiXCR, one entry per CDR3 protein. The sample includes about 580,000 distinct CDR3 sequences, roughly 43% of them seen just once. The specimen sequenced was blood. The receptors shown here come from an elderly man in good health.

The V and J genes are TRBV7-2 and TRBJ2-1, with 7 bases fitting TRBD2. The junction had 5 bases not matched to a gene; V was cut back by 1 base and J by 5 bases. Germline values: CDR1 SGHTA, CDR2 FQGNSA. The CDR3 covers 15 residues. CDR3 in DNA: TGTGCCAGCAGCTTAGAGGCGGGAGAGCACAATGAGCAGTTCTTC. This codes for CASSLEAGEHNEQFF.

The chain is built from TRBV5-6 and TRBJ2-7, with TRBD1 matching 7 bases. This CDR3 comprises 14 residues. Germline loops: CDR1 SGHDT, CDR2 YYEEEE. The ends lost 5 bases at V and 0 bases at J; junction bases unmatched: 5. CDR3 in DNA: TGTGCCAGCAGTGCAGGGGGTAGCTCCTACGAGCAGTACTTC. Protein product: CASSAGGSSYEQYF. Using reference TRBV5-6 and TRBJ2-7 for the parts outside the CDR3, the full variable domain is DAGVTQSPTHLIKTRGQQVTLRCSPKSGHDTVSWYQQALGQGPQFIFQYYEEEERQRGNFPDRFSGHQFPNYSSELNVNALLLGDSALYLCASSAGGSSYEQYFGPGTRLTVT.

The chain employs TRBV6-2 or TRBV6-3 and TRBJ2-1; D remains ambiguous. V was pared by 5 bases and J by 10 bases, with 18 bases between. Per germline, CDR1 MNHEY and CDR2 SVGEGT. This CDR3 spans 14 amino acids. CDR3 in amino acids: CASSPRLVSNEQFF. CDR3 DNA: TGTGCCAGCAGTCCGAGACTGGTAAGCAACGAGCAGTTCTTC.

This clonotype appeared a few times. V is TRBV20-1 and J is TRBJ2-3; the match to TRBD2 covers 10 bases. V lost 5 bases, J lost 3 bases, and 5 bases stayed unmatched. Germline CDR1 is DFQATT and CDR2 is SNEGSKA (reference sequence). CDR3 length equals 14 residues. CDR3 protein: CSAPGSGRTDTQYF. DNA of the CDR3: TGCAGTGCTCCAGGTAGCGGGAGGACAGATACGCAGTATTTT.

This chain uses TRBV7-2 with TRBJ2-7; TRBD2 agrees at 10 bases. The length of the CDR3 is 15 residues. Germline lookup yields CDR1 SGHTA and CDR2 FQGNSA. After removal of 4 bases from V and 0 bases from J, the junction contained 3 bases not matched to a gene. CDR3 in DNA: TGTGCCAGCAGCTACAGGACTAGCGGCTCCTACGAGCAGTACTTC. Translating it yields CASSYRTSGSYEQYF. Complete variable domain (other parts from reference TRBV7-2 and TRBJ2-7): GAGVSQSPSNKVTEKGKDVELRCDPISGHTALYWYRQSLGQGLEFLIYFQGNSAPDKSGLPSDRFSAERTGGSVSTLTIQRTQQEDSAVYLCASSYRTSGSYEQYFGPGTRLTVT.

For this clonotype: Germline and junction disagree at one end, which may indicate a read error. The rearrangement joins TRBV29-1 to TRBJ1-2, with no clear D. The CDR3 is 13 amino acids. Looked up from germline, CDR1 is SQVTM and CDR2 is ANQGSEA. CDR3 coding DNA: TGCAGCGCCCGTGGCCCTGGTGGCTATGGCTACATCTTC. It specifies CSARGPGGYGYIF.

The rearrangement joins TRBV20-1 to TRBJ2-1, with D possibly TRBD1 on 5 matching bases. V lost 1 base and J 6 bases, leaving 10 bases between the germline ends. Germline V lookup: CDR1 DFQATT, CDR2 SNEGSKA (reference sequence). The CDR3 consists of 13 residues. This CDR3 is CSARVPQGNEQFF. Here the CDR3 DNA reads TGCAGTGCTAGAGTCCCCCAGGGCAATGAGCAGTTCTTC.

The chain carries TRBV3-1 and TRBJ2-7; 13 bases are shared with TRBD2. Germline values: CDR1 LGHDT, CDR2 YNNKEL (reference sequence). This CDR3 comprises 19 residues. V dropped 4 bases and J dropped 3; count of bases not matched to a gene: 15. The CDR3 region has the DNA TGTGCCAGCAGCCCCTGGCCGAGGACTAGCGGGAGTGGGGGCTACGAGCAGTACTTC. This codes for CASSPWPRTSGSGGYEQYF.

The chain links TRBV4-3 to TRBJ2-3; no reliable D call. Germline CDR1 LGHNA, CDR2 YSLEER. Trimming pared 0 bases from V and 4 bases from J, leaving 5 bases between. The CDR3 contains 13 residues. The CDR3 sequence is CASSQEGADTQYF. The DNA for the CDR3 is TGCGCCAGCAGCCAAGAGGGCGCAGATACGCAGTATTTT.

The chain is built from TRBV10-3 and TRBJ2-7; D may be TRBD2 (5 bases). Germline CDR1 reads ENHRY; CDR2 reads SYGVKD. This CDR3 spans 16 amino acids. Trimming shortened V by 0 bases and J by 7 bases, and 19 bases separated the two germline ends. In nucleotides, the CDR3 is TGTGCCATCAGTGAGTCAGGGAGACCCGGAGAGGCTGAGCAGTACTTC. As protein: CAISESGRPGEAEQYF.